This T cell receptor beta chain was profiled in a study of neurological immune-mediated disorders. The cDNA was synthesized by means of template-switch 5'RACE, which was carried out with 10-nucleotide random UMIs. TCRdb re-derived calls from the 5' RACE reads in MiXCR, one entry per CDR3 protein. The repertoire holds tens of thousands of distinct CDR3 sequences, with approximately 3% as singletons. The CDR3 is made up of 11 amino acids. Germline CDR1 and CDR2: SQVTM and ANQGSEA. Trimming took 3 bases from V and 5 from J, leaving 7 bases between them. The time point here: longitudinal time-point 1 (baseline). Unsorted libraries were generated from 2 million PBMCs. These cells had been stored in RNAlater at -80 C. This clonotype was counted ten times or more.

The clonotype originates from a woman aged 55-69 years with multiple sclerosis. J is TRBJ2-5 and V is TRBV29-1; D gene ambiguous. The sequenced sample was PBMCs. CDR3 protein: CSVEGGETQYF. CDR3 DNA: TGCAGCGTTGAGGGTGGGGAGACCCAGTACTTC.